This T cell receptor beta chain is from a study of tumor-infiltrating lymphocytes in primary liver carcinoma. The template, about 540 ng total RNA, yielded TCR beta cDNA made with a constant-region primer. The TCR beta library was amplified through three nested multiplex PCR rounds in a modified ARM-PCR procedure. A C-beta reverse primer was combined with TRBV1-TRBV30 forward primers in the first two PCR rounds, and each round had around 11 cycles. Each CDR3 protein gets one entry after TCRdb re-called the multiplex PCR reads with MiXCR. This table has 250,000 to 400,000 distinct CDR3 sequences, approximately 60% appearing once. Germline lookup yields CDR1 SEHNR and CDR2 FQNEAQ (reference sequence). V lost 6 bases to trimming and J lost 0 bases; unmatched junction nucleotides: 3. CDR3 length: 16 amino acids. Germline DNA was extracted too, while blood RNA derived from unsorted whole blood.

The sequence derives from a man aged 35 to 55 with primary liver carcinoma and hepatitis B virus infection. Material for sequencing was peripheral blood. The V and J genes are TRBV7-9 and TRBJ2-2; 11 nucleotides align to TRBD2. For the CDR3, the DNA is TGTGCCAGCAGACCGGGACTAGCGGCGAACACCGGGGAGCTGTTTTTT. It translates to CASRPGLAANTGELFF.